The 2 T cell receptor beta chains below all came from one sample that was sequenced in a study of CD8 T cells in Susac syndrome. The RNA input was about 0.45 to 1 ug, and it was reverse transcribed with random hexamers. MiXCR, run by TCRdb on the immunoSEQ multiplex PCR reads, gives a single entry per CDR3 protein. The data hold 200,000 or so distinct CDR3 sequences, with around nine tenths observed a single time. Sequencing was done on a sample of CD8+ T cells from PBMCs. These receptors all come from a human donor with multiple sclerosis.

The table lists this clonotype with a count of one. This chain connects TRBV20-1 to TRBJ2-5; the match to TRBD2 covers 8 bases. This CDR3 is 14 amino acids long. V gave up 0 bases and J gave up 5 bases; unmatched junction bases: 5. CDR1 is DFQATT, CDR2 SNEGSKA, per germline (reference sequence). In nucleotides, the CDR3 is TGCAGTGCTAGAGATATCGGGGGGGTTGAGACCCAGTACTTC. It encodes CSARDIGGVETQYF.

In this sample, this clonotype turned up once. The chain recombines TRBV5-4 with TRBJ1-1; TRBD1 agrees at 10 bases. The CDR3 loop spans 13 amino acids. V trimming: 4 bases; J trimming: 7 bases; junction bases outside the gene matches: 4. From germline, CDR1 is SGHNT and CDR2 YYREEE (reference sequence). The CDR3 DNA reads as TGTGCCAGCAGCCCGGGACAGGGGTTTGAAGCTTTCTTT. This translates into CASSPGQGFEAFF.